This T cell receptor beta chain was identified during a study of shared clonotypes between healthy human individuals. The donors were all Caucasian adults (living in Nashville, Tennessee). Researchers drew on about 94 million PBMCs for genomic DNA from unsorted samples. On this clone: A much larger clone lies a single base off, so this may be a read error.

The method was immunoSEQ multiplex PCR; TCRdb's version includes in-frame clones alone and lacks a portion of them. The sample has around 500,000 clones, roughly four fifths seen once; the top ten hold over 10%. The CDR3 has 13 residues. The rearrangement links TRBV1 to TRBJ1-2. TRBV1 is classified as a pseudogene. The sample consisted of PBMCs. The clonotype originates from a woman aged 35 to 49 in good health. Some clones in this sample may be carry-over from other donors' samples. CDR3 sequence (DNA): TGCACCAGCATTGTGCTAAAGACCTATGGCTACACCTTC. It translates to CTSIVLKTYGYTF.